The 10 T cell receptor beta chains below come from one sample, sequenced in a study of blood T cell repertoires in COVID-19. The repertoire was sequenced with immunoSEQ multiplex PCR; TCRdb's copy has only in-frame clones and lacks some. Of 150,000 to 200,000 clones detected, about 86% appear once; the ten largest clones hold 8% to 10%. Source material: peripheral blood. These receptors were collected from a man in his 60s with acute or convalescent COVID-19.

The chain combines TRBV9 with TRBJ1-4, with 7 bases lining up with TRBD1. After removal of 5 bases from V and 3 bases from J, the junction contained 4 bases not matched to a gene. The V gene's germline CDR1 is SGDLS and CDR2 YYNGEE. This CDR3 comprises 14 residues. CDR3 protein: CASSNRGANEKLFF. CDR3 DNA sequence: TGTGCCAGCAGTAACAGGGGAGCTAATGAAAAACTGTTTTTT.

This rearrangement joins TRBV5-6 to TRBJ1-2; weak D call: TRBD1 (6 bases). The CDR3 extends over 14 amino acids. V lost 4 bases, J lost 4 bases, and 14 bases lay in between. Germline CDR1 is SGHDT and CDR2 is YYEEEE. The CDR3: CASSGGQSSYGYTF. The CDR3 DNA reads TGTGCCAGCAGCGGCGGACAGTCTAGCTATGGCTACACCTTC.

This chain joins TRBV18 and TRBJ1-5; D unresolved. Trimming stripped 2 bases from V and 4 bases from J, with 6 bases between. The CDR3 contains 13 residues. Germline loops: CDR1 KGHSH, CDR2 LQKENI. CDR3 sequence (DNA): TGTGCCAGCTCACCAGGAGGAAATCAGCCCCAGCATTTT. Translated: CASSPGGNQPQHF.

The V gene is TRBV21-1, the J gene TRBJ1-4; TRBD1, the table's D call, lacks a check against the DNA. TRBV21-1 is reported as a pseudogene. The CDR3 contains 15 residues. In DNA form, the CDR3 reads TGTGCCAGCAGACCCAAGGGGGTGGCTAATGAAAAACTGTTTTTT. Translated, it gives CASRPKGVANEKLFF.

This clone was recorded only once. This rearrangement joins TRBV19 to TRBJ1-1; 8 nucleotides match TRBD1. V trimming: 4 bases; J trimming: 2 bases; junction bases outside the gene matches: 3. Per germline, CDR1 LNHDA and CDR2 SQIVND (reference sequence). This CDR3 is 14 amino acids long. The CDR3 DNA reads TGTGCCAGTAGTAGGACAGGGAGAAACACTGAAGCTTTCTTT. As protein: CASSRTGRNTEAFF.

This chain joins TRBV18 and TRBJ2-1, with D possibly TRBD2 on 6 matching bases. Trimming took 2 bases from V and 10 from J, leaving 21 bases between them. The germline V gene encodes CDR1 KGHSH and CDR2 LQKENI. The CDR3 has 16 amino acids. The chain's CDR3 is CASSPSRSRGGEEQFF. The CDR3 DNA reads TGTGCCAGCTCACCAAGTCGTTCGCGGGGTGGGGAAGAGCAGTTCTTC.

The rearrangement uses TRBV11-1 and TRBJ2-1; D remains ambiguous. Germline-derived CDR1 and CDR2 are SGHAT and FQDESV (reference sequence). The V and J ends lost 6 bases and 1 base respectively, with 13 bases between them. The CDR3 is 15 residues long. The CDR3 here is CASSPPPGSYNEQFF. Written as DNA, the CDR3 is TGTGCCAGCAGTCCCCCACCAGGTTCCTACAATGAGCAGTTCTTC.

The V call is TRBV18, the J call TRBJ2-1, with 8 bases identical to TRBD2. The CDR3 runs 14 residues. With V trimmed by 3 bases and J by 6 bases, 4 bases remained unmatched. From germline, CDR1 is KGHSH and CDR2 LQKENI. The CDR3 region has the DNA TGTGCCAGCTCACCCCTAGCGGGTCTCAATGAGCAGTTCTTC. It is translated as CASSPLAGLNEQFF.

The chain links TRBV5-1 to TRBJ2-1, with 10 positions matching TRBD2. V shed 4 bases, J shed 8 bases, and the junction held 12 bases outside the gene matches. The CDR3 is 16 residues long. CDR1 is SGHRS and CDR2 is YFSETQ in the germline V gene. The CDR3 DNA sequence: TGCGCCAGCAGCCCCTTAGCGGGAGGCCCCTGGGATGAGCAGTTCTTC. Protein sequence: CASSPLAGGPWDEQFF.

The chain carries TRBV2 and TRBJ2-1; D is ambiguous. V lost 6 bases to trimming and J lost 7 bases, with 13 bases between them. The germline V gene has CDR1 SNHLY and CDR2 FYNNEI. The CDR3 is 13 residues long. For the CDR3, the DNA is TGTGCCAGCAGCGGTTCCAGAGGAAATGAGCAGTTCTTC. This codes for CASSGSRGNEQFF.